Described below is a single T cell receptor (beta chain) sequence and its context. Authors' processing steps: Amplifying reference gene primers gave estimates of nucleated cell counts. The repertoire was sequenced with immunoSEQ multiplex PCR; TCRdb's copy has only in-frame clones and lacks some. V and J calls plus clone size are reproduced from that table; the DNA served to infer D and trimming. This table holds about 50,000 clones, 85% found once. This entry belongs to a study of blood T cell repertoires in COVID-19. Study-wide background: The United States, Italy and Spain provided the acute and convalescent COVID-19 samples. T cells, B-cell-depleted T cells, or PBMCs provided the cDNA or gDNA that served as material.

CDR3 length: 14 amino acids. The germline V gene has CDR1 ENHRY and CDR2 SYGVKD. V lost 6 bases to trimming and J lost 6 bases; unmatched junction nucleotides: 6. The rearrangement joins TRBV10-3 to TRBJ1-5; 9 bases are shared with TRBD1. The TCR sequence derives from a man between 60 and 75 years old with acute or convalescent COVID-19. Sequencing was performed on peripheral blood. CDR3 sequence (DNA): TGTGCCATCAGCGGGGACAGGGTAAGTCAGCCCCAGCATTTT. It translates to CAISGDRVSQPQHF.